A selection of T cell receptor beta chains follows, all from one sample in a study of blood T cell repertoires in COVID-19. The method was immunoSEQ multiplex PCR; TCRdb's version includes in-frame clones alone and lacks a portion of them. The sample consists of some 240,000 clones, about four fifths of them appearing once. The sample consisted of peripheral blood. The receptors were sampled from a woman aged 40 to 49 who had recovered from COVID-19. CDR3s include the opening cysteine and the closing phenylalanine or tryptophan. A D gene is named only where the DNA matches it firmly. The size of a clone is reported for some rows only, either as once, few or many, or as a class for expanded clones.

j_call	v_call	clone_size	d_call	cdr3_nt	cdr3_aa
TRBJ2-7	TRBV6-5	.	TRBD1	TGTGCCAGCAGCAGACAGGGGATCGACGAGCAGTACTTC	CASSRQGIDEQYF
TRBJ1-3	TRBV19	.	TRBD1	TGTGCCAGTAGTCCACAGGGGCCCAACTCTGGAAACACCATATATTTT	CASSPQGPNSGNTIYF
TRBJ1-1	TRBV28	.	.	TGTGCCAGCAGTTTGCCGAGAAAGAACACTGAAGCTTTCTTT	CASSLPRKNTEAFF
TRBJ2-1	TRBV6-1	.	.	TGTGCCAGCAGTGAAGTAAGTTTTAGTGAGCAGTTCTTC	CASSEVSFSEQFF
TRBJ1-5	TRBV19	few	.	TGTGCCAGTAGTATATCCGGGGGGCGCAATCAGCCCCAGCATTTT	CASSISGGRNQPQHF
TRBJ2-5	TRBV7-8	.	TRBD1	TGTGCCAGCAGCCTTACCCCCGGACAGGGGGAGACCCAGTACTTC	CASSLTPGQGETQYF
TRBJ2-7	TRBV6-4	.	TRBD2	TGTGCCAGCAGTGTCGGAGCGGGGGGGGCCTACGAGCAGTACTTC	CASSVGAGGAYEQYF
TRBJ1-1	TRBV28	.	.	TGTGCCAGCAGTTTGTCAGAGAACACTGAAGCTTTCTTT	CASSLSENTEAFF
TRBJ1-4	TRBV3-1/TRBV3-2	.	TRBD1	TGTGCCAGCAGCCGACAGGGTTCAACTAATGAAAAACTGTTTTTT	CASSRQGSTNEKLFF
TRBJ1-5	TRBV4-1	.	.	TGCGCCAGCAGCCAAGTACGGGTTCGCCAGCCCCAGCATTTT	CASSQVRVRQPQHF
TRBJ1-2	TRBV7-2	.	TRBD1	TGTGCCAGCAGCTTCCGGGGACAGGGTTATGGCTACACCTTC	CASSFRGQGYGYTF
TRBJ2-7	TRBV5-4	.	.	TGTGCCAGCAGCCTTGCCACAGGGTATTCCTACGAGCAGTACTTC	CASSLATGYSYEQYF
TRBJ2-5	TRBV27	.	.	TGTGCCAGCAGTTACGGACACCCTCAAGAGACCCAGTACTTC	CASSYGHPQETQYF
TRBJ1-1	TRBV10-3	.	.	TGTGCCATCAGGAGCTCCGGGAACACTGAAGCTTTCTTT	CAIRSSGNTEAFF
TRBJ1-4	TRBV7-8	.	.	TGTGCCAGCAGCTCCTTAACGGGGGGTGAAAAACTGTTTTTT	CASSSLTGGEKLFF
TRBJ2-3	TRBV5-1	.	TRBD2	TGCGCCAGCAGCTTGTTTGGGTCTAGCGGGGGGTCAGATACGCAGTATTTT	CASSLFGSSGGSDTQYF
TRBJ2-1	TRBV5-6	.	.	TGTGCCAGCAGCTCGGGCGGGGGCCCTTTGGGTGAGCAGTTCTTC	CASSSGGGPLGEQFF
TRBJ1-6	TRBV28	.	.	TGTGCCAGCAGTTCGGGTGCCCTCGAGGGTAATTCACCCCTCCACTTT	CASSSGALEGNSPLHF
TRBJ1-4	TRBV2	.	TRBD1	TGTGCCAGCAGTACCCCTACGCGAGGGACAGGTCTTTCAACTAATGAAAAACTGTTTTTT	CASSTPTRGTGLSTNEKLFF
TRBJ2-1	TRBV5-6	.	TRBD2	TGTGCCAGCAGCTTGTTTAGCGGGGGGGCCAACTACAATGAGCAGTTCTTC	CASSLFSGGANYNEQFF
TRBJ1-6	TRBV7-9	.	TRBD1	TGTGCCAGCAGCGCCGCTAGCAGGGGGCGTAATTCACCCCTCCACTTT	CASSAASRGRNSPLHF
TRBJ1-3	TRBV19	.	.	TGTGCCAGTAGTATAGGGCACAGAATCCTGTACACCATATATTTT	CASSIGHRILYTIYF
TRBJ2-3	TRBV14	.	TRBD2	TGTGCCAGCAGCCAGGGACTACCCCGGGGGACAGATACGCAGTATTTT	CASSQGLPRGTDTQYF
TRBJ1-2	TRBV28	.	TRBD1	TGTGCCAGCAGTCCGAACCGCGGACAGGGGGGGAACTATGGCTACACCTTC	CASSPNRGQGGNYGYTF